This TCR beta chain was sequenced for a study of T cells after yellow fever vaccination. It was through 5'RACE template switching that TCR cDNA was made, with a universal primer site and UMIs added. TCRdb used MiXCR to reprocess the 5' RACE reads, holding one entry per CDR3 protein. The sample carries fewer than 450,000 distinct CDR3 sequences, 3.5% to 4.5% recorded once. The material was PBMCs, obtained 5 days after the yellow fever booster vaccination. The receptor was derived from a man aged 18 to 35 who received the YFV17D yellow fever vaccine.

CDR3 bases: TGTGCCACCAGCAGAGATTTTTCTCTGCCAGGGGCGCGGGTGGGGAATCAGCCCCAGCATTTT. It specifies CATSRDFSLPGARVGNQPQHF. The chain recombines TRBV15 with TRBJ1-5; tentative D call: TRBD1 (6 bases). CDR3 size: 21 residues. Trimming removed 0 bases from V and 4 bases from J, with 28 bases in between. The germline V gene encodes CDR1 LNHNV and CDR2 YYDKDF (reference sequence). The full variable domain, rest sourced from reference TRBV15 and TRBJ1-5, is DAMVIQNPRYQVTQFGKPVTLSCSQTLNHNVMYWYQQKSSQAPKLLFHYYDKDFNNEADTPDNFQSRRPNTSFCFLDIRSPGLGDTAMYLCATSRDFSLPGARVGNQPQHFGDGTRLSIL.